The 30 T cell receptor beta chains given below trace back to one sample, sequenced in a study of CD8 T cells in ankylosing spondylitis. TCRdb called the 5' RACE reads again in MiXCR, with one record for every CDR3 protein. The table lists a few hundred thousand distinct CDR3 sequences, more than 20% of them singletons. Sequencing was performed on blood, either unsorted or a sorted T cell fraction (not recorded which). The receptors stem from a male donor with ankylosing spondylitis or in good health (not recorded which).

This clonotype turned up a few times. The V call is TRBV7-8, the J call TRBJ2-3; no definite D call. This CDR3 spans 13 amino acids. Trimming removed 6 bases from V and 0 bases from J, with 7 bases in between. CDR1 SGHVS and CDR2 FQNEAQ come from the germline V gene. The CDR3 region is CASSGWSTDTQYF. CDR3 nucleotide sequence: TGTGCCAGCAGTGGGTGGAGCACAGATACGCAGTATTTT.

The V call is TRBV7-2, the J call TRBJ2-3; D might be TRBD2 (5 bases). This CDR3 is built from 16 residues. Trimming left V 1 base short and J 2 bases short, with 13 bases between. Germline-derived CDR1 and CDR2 are SGHTA and FQGNSA. CDR3: CASSLVAGTITDTQYF. The CDR3, as DNA: TGTGCCAGCAGCTTAGTGGCGGGTACGATCACAGATACGCAGTATTTT.

The chain couples TRBV7-9 to TRBJ2-7, with D perhaps TRBD1 or TRBD2 (5 bases each). The CDR3 contains 13 residues. Germline V gene lookup returns CDR1 SEHNR and CDR2 FQNEAQ (reference sequence). The V end lost 5 bases, the J end lost 3 bases, and 11 bases lay between the germline ends. This chain's CDR3 is CASSRDPNYEQYF. The DNA for the CDR3 is TGTGCCAGCAGCCGGGACCCTAACTACGAGCAGTACTTC.

The gene calls are TRBV29-1 and TRBJ2-6, with 8 bases fitting TRBD1. Germline CDR1 and CDR2: SQVTM and ANQGSEA. The CDR3 length is 15 residues. The V segment lost 3 bases and the J segment 4 bases; nucleotides outside the gene matches: 5. DNA for the CDR3: TGCAGCGTTGATGTGACAGGGGACGGGGCCAACGTCCTGACTTTC. Its protein is CSVDVTGDGANVLTF.

The V call is TRBV4-1, the J call TRBJ2-7; D unclear. Germline V lookup: CDR1 MGHRA, CDR2 YSYEKL. This CDR3 contains 14 residues. The germline V and J ends were trimmed by 0 bases and 4 bases, with 10 bases remaining between them. CDR3 region: CASSQDVESYEQYF. CDR3 DNA: TGCGCCAGCAGCCAAGATGTCGAATCGTACGAGCAGTACTTC.

The table lists this clonotype with a few counts. The chain carries TRBV20-1 and TRBJ2-7; D gene unclear. CDR3 length equals 11 residues. Trimming left V 0 bases short and J 5 bases short, with 5 bases between. The germline V gene encodes CDR1 DFQATT and CDR2 SNEGSKA (reference sequence). CDR3 in DNA: TGCAGTGCTAGAGACTCAGACGAGCAGTACTTC. Residues: CSARDSDEQYF.

This clonotype was detected a few times. This chain connects TRBV10-2 to TRBJ2-7; 10 bases map to TRBD2. Trimming cost V 6 bases and J 2 bases; bases outside gene matches: 10. This CDR3 has 16 residues. CDR1 and CDR2 (germline): WSHSY, SAAADI. As DNA, the CDR3 is TGCGCCAGCAGCCCTACACTAGCGGGGTACCCCTACGAGCAGTACTTC. Its translation is CASSPTLAGYPYEQYF.

Only a few counts were recorded for this clonotype. The rearrangement joins TRBV12-3 or TRBV12-4 to TRBJ2-5, with 8 bases identical to TRBD2. V was clipped by 7 bases and J by 5 bases; unmatched bases: 12. This CDR3 contains 15 residues. The CDR3 region is CASTKREAGVETQYF. Here the CDR3 DNA reads TGTGCCAGCACCAAAAGGGAAGCGGGGGTTGAGACCCAGTACTTC.

The chain employs TRBV12-3 or TRBV12-4 and TRBJ2-2; D gene unclear. The V and J ends lost 3 bases and 0 bases respectively, with 2 bases between them. The CDR3 extends over 13 amino acids. The CDR3 DNA sequence: TGTGCCAGCAGTTTTCCGAACACCGGGGAGCTGTTTTTT. Translating gives CASSFPNTGELFF.

This sequence joins TRBV29-1 and TRBJ1-2; 10 bases are shared with TRBD1. The CDR3 spans 13 residues. CDR1 is SQVTM and CDR2 is ANQGSEA in the germline V gene. The junction had 8 bases not matched to a gene; V was cut back by 7 bases and J by 6 bases. The chain's CDR3 is CSAMTGGEDGYTF. CDR3 bases: TGCAGCGCCATGACAGGGGGCGAGGATGGCTACACCTTC.

This clonotype has a handful of counts. The chain joins TRBV4-1 to TRBJ2-7; possibly TRBD2 for D (6 bases). Germline CDR1 reads MGHRA; CDR2 reads YSYEKL. V was shortened by 1 base and J by 2 bases, with 12 bases between the two germline ends. This CDR3 comprises 15 residues. The CDR3, as DNA: TGCGCCAGCAGCCAAGGGACGGGGGAAACCTACGAGCAGTACTTC. Its translation is CASSQGTGETYEQYF.

The rearrangement joins TRBV29-1 to TRBJ2-1; no clear D gene. V lost 0 bases and J lost 2, with 11 bases in between. Per germline, CDR1 SQVTM and CDR2 ANQGSEA. The CDR3 length is 15 residues. CDR3 in DNA: TGCAGCGTTGAAGATCAAGGTACTACCTACAATGAGCAGTTCTTC. Translation gives CSVEDQGTTYNEQFF.

The table lists this clonotype with a few counts. The V call is TRBV29-1, the J call TRBJ2-3; 12 positions match TRBD2. Unmatched junction bases numbered 4, after V lost 6 bases and J lost 3 bases. The CDR3 sequence is 14 residues long. In germline, CDR1 is SQVTM, CDR2 ANQGSEA. The CDR3 protein is CSVAGLAGTDTQYF. CDR3 DNA sequence: TGCAGCGTAGCAGGACTAGCGGGAACAGATACGCAGTATTTT.

The gene calls are TRBV29-1 and TRBJ2-3, with 7 positions matching TRBD2. With V trimmed by 0 bases and J by 2 bases, 8 bases remained unmatched. Germline V gene sequence: CDR1 SQVTM, CDR2 ANQGSEA. This CDR3 has 16 amino acids. CDR3 region: CSVEEGAGTITDTQYF. CDR3 DNA sequence: TGCAGCGTTGAAGAAGGGGCAGGGACTATCACAGATACGCAGTATTTT.

The chain uses TRBV21-1 and TRBJ2-3. TRBV21-1 is annotated as a pseudogene. The CDR3 length is 11 residues. The CDR3 is CASSKGDTQYF. CDR3 sequence (DNA): TGTGCCAGCAGCAAGGGCGATACGCAGTATTTT.

The rearrangement uses TRBV29-1 and TRBJ2-7; TRBD2 is a possible D gene (7 bases). The germline V and J ends were trimmed by 5 bases and 6 bases, with 17 bases remaining between them. The CDR3 sequence is 13 residues long. Per the germline V gene, CDR1 is SQVTM and CDR2 is ANQGSEA. CDR3 DNA sequence: TGCAGCGTTTTGGGGGGGCAATTTGGCGAGCAGTACTTC. This sequence encodes CSVLGGQFGEQYF.

The chain has TRBV12-3 or TRBV12-4 and TRBJ1-1, with unresolved D. This CDR3 spans 11 amino acids. Trimming cost V 3 bases and J 11 bases, with 10 bases left between them. The CDR3 here is CASSFGMEAFF. The CDR3 DNA follows: TGTGCCAGCAGTTTCGGCATGGAGGCTTTCTTT.

This clonotype turned up a few times. V usage is TRBV2 and J usage is TRBJ2-7, with 7 bases lining up with TRBD1. The CDR3 sequence is 16 residues long. Trimming cost V 3 bases and J 2 bases; bases outside gene matches: 10. Germline loops: CDR1 SNHLY, CDR2 FYNNEI. CDR3: CASSDQHGTAAYEQYF. The CDR3 bases are TGTGCCAGCAGTGACCAACATGGGACAGCCGCCTACGAGCAGTACTTC. Full variable domain (outside the CDR3, taken from reference TRBV2 and TRBJ2-7): EPEVTQTPSHQVTQMGQEVILRCVPISNHLYFYWYRQILGQKVEFLVSFYNNEISEKSEIFDDQFSVERPDGSNFTLKIRSTKLEDSAMYFCASSDQHGTAAYEQYFGPGTRLTVT.

This chain uses TRBV27 with TRBJ1-2; D unresolved. This CDR3 has 12 residues. V shed 6 bases and J shed 4 bases, with 9 bases lying between them. From germline, CDR1 is MNHEY and CDR2 SMNVEV (reference sequence). CDR3 region: CASRGIGYGYTF. CDR3 in DNA: TGTGCCAGCAGGGGTATCGGCTATGGCTACACCTTC.

This clonotype has more than one count but fewer than ten. V usage is TRBV29-1 and J usage is TRBJ2-1; D gene unclear. Germline CDR1 reads SQVTM; CDR2 reads ANQGSEA. V gave up 7 bases and J gave up 6 bases, with 7 bases separating them. This CDR3 has 10 residues. CDR3 sequence (DNA): TGCAGCGCCATGGGCAATGAGCAGTTCTTC. This codes for CSAMGNEQFF.

This clonotype has just one count. The chain recombines TRBV20-1 with TRBJ2-7; maybe TRBD2 (6 bases). Trimming stripped 3 bases from V and 0 bases from J, with 9 bases between. This CDR3 comprises 13 residues. The germline V gene encodes CDR1 DFQATT and CDR2 SNEGSKA (reference sequence). The DNA for the CDR3 is TGCAGTGCTAGGGGGACTCACTCCTACGAGCAGTACTTC. This gives the protein CSARGTHSYEQYF.

This chain links TRBV20-1 with TRBJ2-7; D gene unclear. V lost 6 bases to trimming and J lost 3 bases, with 15 bases between them. The CDR3 covers 13 residues. Germline lookup yields CDR1 DFQATT and CDR2 SNEGSKA (reference sequence). CDR3: CSAAGGRGYEQYF. The CDR3 DNA sequence: TGCAGTGCCGCCGGTGGCAGAGGCTACGAGCAGTACTTC.

This chain links TRBV11-1 with TRBJ1-1, with TRBD1 identical over 9 bases. J gave up 4 bases and V 4 bases, and 16 bases lay outside the gene matches. Germline assignment: CDR1 SGHAT and CDR2 FQDESV (reference sequence). CDR3 length: 18 residues. CDR3 sequence (DNA): TGTGCCAGCAGCTCAACCGAACTGACAGGGGGTTCGGGCACTGAAGCTTTCTTT. This translates into CASSSTELTGGSGTEAFF.

This clonotype has just a few counts. This rearrangement joins TRBV7-9 to TRBJ2-7; a possible D gene is TRBD2 (7 bases). This CDR3 spans 15 amino acids. Between the trimmed V and J ends, which lost 4 bases and 0 bases, there was a span of 13 bases. Germline V gene sequence: CDR1 SEHNR, CDR2 FQNEAQ (reference sequence). The CDR3 DNA is TGTGCCAGCAGCTCCCTGGGGGGGCTCTCCTACGAGCAGTACTTC. Residues: CASSSLGGLSYEQYF. Using reference TRBV7-9 and TRBJ2-7 for the parts outside the CDR3, the full variable domain is DTGVSQNPRHKITKRGQNVTFRCDPISEHNRLYWYRQTLGQGPEFLTYFQNEAQLEKSRLLSDRFSAERPKGSFSTLEIQRTEQGDSAMYLCASSSLGGLSYEQYFGPGTRLTVT.

V is TRBV7-9 and J is TRBJ2-7; 7 nucleotides match TRBD1. The ends lost 5 bases at V and 6 bases at J; junction bases unmatched: 10. CDR3 size: 14 residues. Germline V gene sequence: CDR1 SEHNR, CDR2 FQNEAQ (reference sequence). CDR3 region: CASSQGTVGSEQYF. The CDR3 DNA reads TGTGCCAGCAGCCAAGGGACAGTCGGCTCCGAGCAGTACTTC.

Only a few counts were recorded for this clonotype. This rearrangement joins TRBV12-3 or TRBV12-4 to TRBJ2-1, with D possibly being TRBD1 (5 bases). CDR3 size: 14 residues. The V gene lost 7 bases and the J gene lost 4 bases, with 14 bases spanning the gap. CDR3 residues: CASTFGAGYNEQFF. As DNA, the CDR3 is TGTGCCAGCACGTTTGGGGCAGGGTACAATGAGCAGTTCTTC.

The rearrangement links TRBV7-8 to TRBJ2-1; a weak D match, TRBD2 (6 bases). V was pared by 1 base and J by 8 bases, with 15 bases between. Germline CDR1 and CDR2: SGHVS and FQNEAQ. This CDR3 is 15 amino acids long. The CDR3 reads CASSLGTPGVDEQFF. In nucleotides, the CDR3 is TGTGCCAGCAGCTTAGGGACACCGGGGGTGGATGAGCAGTTCTTC. Combining the CDR3 with reference TRBV7-8 and TRBJ2-1 gives the whole variable domain GAGVSQSPRYKVAKRGQDVALRCDPISGHVSLFWYQQALGQGPEFLTYFQNEAQLDKSGLPSDRFFAERPEGSVSTLKIQRTQQEDSAVYLCASSLGTPGVDEQFFGPGTRLTVL.

This clonotype was counted a few times. The rearrangement links TRBV6-5 to TRBJ2-1, with 8 nucleotides matching TRBD2. CDR3 size: 14 residues. The germline gives CDR1 MNHEY, CDR2 SVGAGI. V shed 3 bases and J 6 bases; nucleotides not matched to a gene: 4. The CDR3 DNA follows: TGTGCCAGCAGTTATGGCGGGGGGCGCAATGAGCAGTTCTTC. Its protein product is CASSYGGGRNEQFF.

The genes are TRBV27 and TRBJ2-7, with 8 bases fitting TRBD1. The ends lost 0 bases at V and 1 base at J; junction bases unmatched: 5. There are 16 residues in the CDR3. CDR1 MNHEY and CDR2 SMNVEV come from the germline V gene (reference sequence). The DNA of the CDR3 is TGTGCCAGCAGTTTATCTACAGGGGGGTTGTCCTACGAGCAGTACTTC. This sequence encodes CASSLSTGGLSYEQYF.

This clonotype was seen ten or more times. The chain links TRBV30 to TRBJ2-7; the D is unclear. Germline V CDR1 and CDR2: GTSNPN, SVGIG (reference sequence). The CDR3 has 13 residues. V shed 0 bases and J shed 3 bases, with 9 bases lying between them. The CDR3 region is CAWSVSSNYEQYF. The CDR3 DNA is TGTGCCTGGAGTGTCAGCTCGAACTACGAGCAGTACTTC.